The entry that follows covers one T cell receptor beta chain sequence. Some clones are missing from TCRdb's copy, which holds only in-frame ones; the method was immunoSEQ multiplex PCR. Of approximately 88,000 clones in the sample, around 80% were seen once. The record originates from a study of blood T cell repertoires in COVID-19. CDR3 length equals 14 residues. The ends were cut back, 0 bases at V and 2 bases at J, with 8 bases in the middle. Per germline, CDR1 SGHRS and CDR2 YFSETQ. The sample was peripheral blood. The source is a man aged 45 to 65 who had recovered from COVID-19. V usage is TRBV5-1 and J usage is TRBJ2-5; D may be TRBD2 (5 bases). This chain's CDR3 is CASSLVLEQETQYF. CDR3 nucleotide sequence: TGCGCCAGCAGCTTGGTACTAGAACAAGAGACCCAGTACTTC.